The 5 T cell receptor beta chains in this list originate from one sample, sequenced in a study of blood T cell repertoires in COVID-19. TCRdb keeps only in-frame clones here, not all; method: immunoSEQ multiplex PCR. The table records about 50,000 clones, about 76% of them present only once. Source material: peripheral blood. These TCRs come from a man aged 45-65 years with active or convalescent COVID-19.

The V and J genes are TRBV5-8 and TRBJ2-7; 10 bases fit TRBD2. This CDR3 has 15 amino acids. The V and J ends lost 0 bases and 7 bases, in that order; junction bases with no gene match: 7. Germline CDR1 reads SGHTS; CDR2 reads YDEGEE. The CDR3 loop reads CASSLGSGGAGEQYF. The CDR3 DNA reads TGTGCCAGCAGCTTGGGAAGCGGGGGGGCTGGAGAGCAGTACTTC.

The chain links TRBV25-1 to TRBJ1-4; no reliable D call. CDR1 and CDR2 from the germline V gene are MGHDK and SYGVNS. With 9 bases removed from V and 8 bases from J, the gap between germline ends came to 22 bases. The CDR3 covers 15 residues. The CDR3 region has the DNA TGTGCCAGTCGCCTGGGAGGTTTTGGGGAAGAAAAACTGTTTTTT. It encodes CASRLGGFGEEKLFF.

The rearrangement uses TRBV28 and TRBJ2-7; TRBD1 aligns across 10 bases. V trimming: 7 bases; J trimming: 6 bases; junction bases outside the gene matches: 9. The CDR3 is 14 residues long. The germline CDR1 and CDR2 sequences are MDHEN and SYDVKM. The CDR3 reads CASTLTGGRVEQYF. The CDR3 bases are TGTGCCAGCACCCTGACAGGGGGCCGAGTCGAGCAGTACTTC. The full variable domain, in which reference TRBV28 and TRBJ2-7 provide the parts outside the CDR3, is DVKVTQSSRYLVKRTGEKVFLECVQDMDHENMFWYRQDPGLGLRLIYFSYDVKMKEKGDIPEGYSVSREKKERFSLILESASTNQTSMYLCASTLTGGRVEQYFGPGTRLTVT.

The rearrangement uses TRBV4-1 and TRBJ2-5; 11 bases line up with TRBD2. There are 16 residues in the CDR3. With V trimmed by 8 bases and J by 2 bases, 10 bases remained unmatched. Germline V gene lookup returns CDR1 MGHRA and CDR2 YSYEKL. The CDR3 bases are TGCGCCAGCTCCCGGCAACTAGCGGGAGAGCAAGAGACCCAGTACTTC. Its translation is CASSRQLAGEQETQYF.

The chain is built from TRBV5-1 and TRBJ2-2; 10 bases line up with TRBD1. CDR3 size: 19 residues. Germline V gene lookup returns CDR1 SGHRS and CDR2 YFSETQ. The V and J ends lost 0 bases and 4 bases, in that order; junction bases with no gene match: 12. The CDR3 spells CASSLVGIDRGRRTGELFF. CDR3 DNA sequence: TGCGCCAGCAGCTTGGTAGGGATTGACAGGGGGCGACGCACCGGGGAGCTGTTTTTT. The complete variable domain, with remaining parts taken from reference TRBV5-1 and TRBJ2-2, reads KAGVTQTPRYLIKTRGQQVTLSCSPISGHRSVSWYQQTPGQGLQFLFEYFSETQRNKGNFPGRFSGRQFSNSRSEMNVSTLELGDSALYLCASSLVGIDRGRRTGELFFGEGSRLTVL.